This T cell receptor beta chain was profiled in a study of cytomegalovirus exposure and HLA in healthy donors. At the level of the study: From HLA-typed donors, an early data release held 70 million to 95 million unique TCRs. Most donors, 81% of several hundred genotyped, fell in the Caucasian-associated ancestry cluster. General study results and limits: V- and J-gene trimming of TCR beta was linked (in a later analysis) to a missense DCLRE1C variant.

Details on this clone: The antigen is unknown.

The PCR made use of 60 Vbeta and 13 Jbeta primers. This table comes from immunoSEQ multiplex PCR, and its TCRdb copy is limited to in-frame clones, with some not included. The table records about 190,000 clones, less than 85% of them present only once. The CDR3 covers 14 residues. The germline V and J ends were trimmed by 0 bases and 5 bases, with 11 bases remaining between them. Germline V gene data show CDR1 as SGHRS and CDR2 as YFSETQ. The sequencing sample was made of PBMCs. The source is a boy aged 5-17 years in good health and CMV-seronegative. The chain has TRBV5-1 and TRBJ2-5; D not resolved. The CDR3 spells CASSLAQVAETQYF. The CDR3 region has the DNA TGCGCCAGCAGCTTGGCCCAGGTCGCGGAGACCCAGTACTTC.